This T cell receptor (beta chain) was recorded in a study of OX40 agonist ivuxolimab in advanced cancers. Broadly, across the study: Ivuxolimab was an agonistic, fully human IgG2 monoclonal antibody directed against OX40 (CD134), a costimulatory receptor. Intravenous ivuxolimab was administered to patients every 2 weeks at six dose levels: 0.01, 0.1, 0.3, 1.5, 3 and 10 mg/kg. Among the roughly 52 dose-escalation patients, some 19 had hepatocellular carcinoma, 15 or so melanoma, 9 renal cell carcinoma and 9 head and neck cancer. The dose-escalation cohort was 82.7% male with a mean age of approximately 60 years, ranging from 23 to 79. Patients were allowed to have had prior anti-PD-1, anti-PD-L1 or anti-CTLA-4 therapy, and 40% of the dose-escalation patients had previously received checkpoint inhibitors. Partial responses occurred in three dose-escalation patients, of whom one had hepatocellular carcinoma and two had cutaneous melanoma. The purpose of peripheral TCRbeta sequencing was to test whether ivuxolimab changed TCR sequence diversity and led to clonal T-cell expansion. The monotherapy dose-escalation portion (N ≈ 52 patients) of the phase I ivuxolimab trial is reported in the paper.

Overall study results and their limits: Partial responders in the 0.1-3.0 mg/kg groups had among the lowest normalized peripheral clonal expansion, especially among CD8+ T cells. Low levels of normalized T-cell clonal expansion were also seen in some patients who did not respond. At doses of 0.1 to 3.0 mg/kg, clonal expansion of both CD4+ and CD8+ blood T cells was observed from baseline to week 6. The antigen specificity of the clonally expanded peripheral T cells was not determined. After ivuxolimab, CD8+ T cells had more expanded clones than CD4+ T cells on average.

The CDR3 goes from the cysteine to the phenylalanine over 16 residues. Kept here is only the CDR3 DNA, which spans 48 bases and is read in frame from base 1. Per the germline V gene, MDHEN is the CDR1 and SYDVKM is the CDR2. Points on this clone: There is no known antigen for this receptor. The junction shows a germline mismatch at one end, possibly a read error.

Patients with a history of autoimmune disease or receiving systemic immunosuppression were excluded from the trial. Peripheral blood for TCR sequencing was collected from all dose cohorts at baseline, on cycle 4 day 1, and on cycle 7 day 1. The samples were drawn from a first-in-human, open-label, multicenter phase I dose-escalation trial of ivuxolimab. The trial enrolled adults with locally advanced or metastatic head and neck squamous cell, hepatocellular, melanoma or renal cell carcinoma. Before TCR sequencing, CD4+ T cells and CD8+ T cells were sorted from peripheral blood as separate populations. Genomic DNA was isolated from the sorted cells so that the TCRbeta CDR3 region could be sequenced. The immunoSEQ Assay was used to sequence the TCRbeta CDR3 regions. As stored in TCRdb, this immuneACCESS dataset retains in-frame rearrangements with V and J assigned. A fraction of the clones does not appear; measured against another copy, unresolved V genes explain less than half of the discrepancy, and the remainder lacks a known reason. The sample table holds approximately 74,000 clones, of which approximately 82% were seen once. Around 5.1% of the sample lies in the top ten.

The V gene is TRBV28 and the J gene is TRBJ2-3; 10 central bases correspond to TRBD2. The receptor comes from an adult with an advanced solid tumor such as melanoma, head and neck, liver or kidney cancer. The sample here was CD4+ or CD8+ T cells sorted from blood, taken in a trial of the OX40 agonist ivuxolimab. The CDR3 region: CASSSRTSGSIDTQYF. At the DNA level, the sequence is TGTGCCAGCAGTTCCCGGACTAGCGGTAGCATAGATACGCAGTATTTT.